This T cell receptor beta chain was recorded in a study of cytomegalovirus exposure and HLA in healthy donors. About the study: An earlier analysis identified 117 million unique TCR beta sequences in 170 million or so T cells. The study, taken as a whole, reports: Among the CMV-associated chains, a few were confirmed in vitro as specific for CMV antigens.

In regard to this clone: Its matching antigen is unknown. Other DNA sequences from this sample encode an identical CDR3 as well.

Germline V gene sequence: CDR1 MNHEY, CDR2 SVGAGI. With 7 bases removed from V and 0 bases from J, the gap between germline ends came to 7 bases. The CDR3 extends over 14 amino acids. 60 Vbeta and 13 Jbeta primers were used in PCR. The protocol was immunoSEQ multiplex PCR, while the TCRdb copy is restricted to in-frame clones and leaves out a portion. The sample shows some 150,000 clones, about 85% of them seen only once. This rearrangement joins TRBV6-5 to TRBJ1-6, with no clear D. The sequenced sample was PBMCs. This TCR was recovered from a human donor in good health. CDR3 nucleotide sequence: TGTGCCAGCACGCGAGGCTCCTATAATTCACCCCTCCACTTT. This codes for CASTRGSYNSPLHF.